This T cell receptor (beta chain) was observed in a study of T cell responses to AZD1222 COVID-19 vaccine. General study results and limits: At study baseline, merely several AZD1222 recipients were seropositive. The CD4 TCRs associated with vaccination extended across spike and predominated at 160-218 and 743-854.

CDR1 MGHRA and CDR2 YSYEKL come from the germline V gene. Trimming took off 4 bases at V and 5 bases at J, with 18 bases between the two ends. The CDR3 is 15 amino acids. Worth noting for this clone: Its target is unknown.

This table comes from immunoSEQ multiplex PCR, and its TCRdb copy is limited to in-frame clones, with some not included. The table has fewer than 150,000 clones, about four fifths seen once. The chain joins TRBV4-1 to TRBJ2-7; D is unclear. The source of this sequence is an adult in good health. The sequenced sample was peripheral blood, obtained on day 0 of AZD1222 vaccination. CDR3 in DNA: TGCGCCAGCAGCCCCGTAGGCTCCTTAAGTCACGAGCAGTACTTC. It codes for CASSPVGSLSHEQYF.